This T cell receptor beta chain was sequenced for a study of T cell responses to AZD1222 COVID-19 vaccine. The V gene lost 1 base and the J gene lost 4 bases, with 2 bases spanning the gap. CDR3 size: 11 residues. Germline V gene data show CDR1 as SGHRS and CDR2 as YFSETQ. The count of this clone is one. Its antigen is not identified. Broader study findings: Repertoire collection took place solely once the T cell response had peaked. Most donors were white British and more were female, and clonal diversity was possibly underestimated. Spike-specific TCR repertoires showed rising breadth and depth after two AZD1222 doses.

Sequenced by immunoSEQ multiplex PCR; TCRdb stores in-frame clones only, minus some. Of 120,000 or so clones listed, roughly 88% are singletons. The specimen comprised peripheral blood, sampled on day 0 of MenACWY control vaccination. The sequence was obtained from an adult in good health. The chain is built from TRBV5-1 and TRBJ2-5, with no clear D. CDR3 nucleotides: TGCGCCAGCAGCTTGTTAGAGACCCAGTACTTC. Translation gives CASSLLETQYF. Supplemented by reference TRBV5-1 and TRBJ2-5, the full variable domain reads KAGVTQTPRYLIKTRGQQVTLSCSPISGHRSVSWYQQTPGQGLQFLFEYFSETQRNKGNFPGRFSGRQFSNSRSEMNVSTLELGDSALYLCASSLLETQYFGPGTRLLVL.